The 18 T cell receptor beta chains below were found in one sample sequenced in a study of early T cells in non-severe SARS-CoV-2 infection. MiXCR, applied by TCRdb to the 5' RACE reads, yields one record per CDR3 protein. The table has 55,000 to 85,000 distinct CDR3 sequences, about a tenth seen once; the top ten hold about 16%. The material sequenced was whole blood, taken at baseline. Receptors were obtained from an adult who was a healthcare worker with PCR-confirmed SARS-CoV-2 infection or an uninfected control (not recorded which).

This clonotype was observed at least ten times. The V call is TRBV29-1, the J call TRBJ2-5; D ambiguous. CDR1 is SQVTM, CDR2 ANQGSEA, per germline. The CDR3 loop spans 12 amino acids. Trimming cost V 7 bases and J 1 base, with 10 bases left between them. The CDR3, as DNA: TGCAGCGGCTCGGTCCTCCAAGAGACCCAGTACTTC. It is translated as CSGSVLQETQYF.

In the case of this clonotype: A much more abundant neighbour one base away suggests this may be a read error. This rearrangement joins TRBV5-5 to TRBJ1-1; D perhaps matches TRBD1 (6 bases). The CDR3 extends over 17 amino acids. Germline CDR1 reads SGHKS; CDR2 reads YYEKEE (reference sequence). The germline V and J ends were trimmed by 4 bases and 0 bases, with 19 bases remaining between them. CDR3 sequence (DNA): TGTGCCAGCAGCCAGGGGCCTCCGACGAGTTTGAACACTGAAGCTTTCTTT. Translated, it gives CASSQGPPTSLNTEAFF.

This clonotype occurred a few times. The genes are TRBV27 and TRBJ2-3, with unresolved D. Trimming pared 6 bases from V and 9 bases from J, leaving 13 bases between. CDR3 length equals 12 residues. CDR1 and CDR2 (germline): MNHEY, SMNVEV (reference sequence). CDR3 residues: CASSPRSPTQYF. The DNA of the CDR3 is TGTGCCAGCAGCCCTCGGTCCCCGACGCAGTATTTT.

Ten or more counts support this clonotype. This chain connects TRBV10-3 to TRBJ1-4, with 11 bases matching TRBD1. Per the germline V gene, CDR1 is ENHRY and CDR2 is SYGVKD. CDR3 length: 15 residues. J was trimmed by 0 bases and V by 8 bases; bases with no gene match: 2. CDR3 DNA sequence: TGTGCCATCGGACAGGGGGCCTCAACTAATGAAAAACTGTTTTTT. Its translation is CAIGQGASTNEKLFF.

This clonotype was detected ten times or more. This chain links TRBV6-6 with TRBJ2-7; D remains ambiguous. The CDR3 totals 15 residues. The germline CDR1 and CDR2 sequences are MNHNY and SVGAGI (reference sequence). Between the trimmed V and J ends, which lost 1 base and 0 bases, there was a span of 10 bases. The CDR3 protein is CASSYFKGSSYEQYF. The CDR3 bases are TGTGCCAGCAGTTACTTTAAGGGCAGCTCCTACGAGCAGTACTTC.

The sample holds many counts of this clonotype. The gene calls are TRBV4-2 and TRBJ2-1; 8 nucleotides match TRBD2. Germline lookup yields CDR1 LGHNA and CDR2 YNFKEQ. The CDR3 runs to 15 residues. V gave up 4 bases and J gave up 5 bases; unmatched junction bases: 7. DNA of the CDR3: TGTGCCAGCAGCCTGGGACTAGGAGAACACAATGAGCAGTTCTTC. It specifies CASSLGLGEHNEQFF.

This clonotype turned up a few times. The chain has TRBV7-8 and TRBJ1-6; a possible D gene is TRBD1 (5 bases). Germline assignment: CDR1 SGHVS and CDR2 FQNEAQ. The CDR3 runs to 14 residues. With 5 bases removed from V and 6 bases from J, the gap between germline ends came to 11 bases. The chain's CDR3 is CASSPTEINSPLHF. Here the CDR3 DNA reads TGTGCCAGCAGCCCGACAGAGATTAATTCACCCCTCCACTTT. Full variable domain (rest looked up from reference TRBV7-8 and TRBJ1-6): GAGVSQSPRYKVAKRGQDVALRCDPISGHVSLFWYQQALGQGPEFLTYFQNEAQLDKSGLPSDRFFAERPEGSVSTLKIQRTQQEDSAVYLCASSPTEINSPLHFGNGTRLTVT.

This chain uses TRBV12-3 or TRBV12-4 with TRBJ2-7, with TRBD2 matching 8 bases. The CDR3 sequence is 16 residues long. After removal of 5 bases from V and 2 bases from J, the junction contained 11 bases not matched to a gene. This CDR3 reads CASSPGGGRRTYEQYF. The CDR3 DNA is TGTGCCAGCAGTCCCGGGGGCGGGAGGCGGACCTACGAGCAGTACTTC.

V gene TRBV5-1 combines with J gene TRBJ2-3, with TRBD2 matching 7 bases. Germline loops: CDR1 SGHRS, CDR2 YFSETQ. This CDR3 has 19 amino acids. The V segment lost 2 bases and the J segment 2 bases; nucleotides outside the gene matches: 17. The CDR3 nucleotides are TGCGCCAGCAGCTTCATCTCTTCGGGAGGATGGACCACCACAGATACGCAGTATTTT. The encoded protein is CASSFISSGGWTTTDTQYF.

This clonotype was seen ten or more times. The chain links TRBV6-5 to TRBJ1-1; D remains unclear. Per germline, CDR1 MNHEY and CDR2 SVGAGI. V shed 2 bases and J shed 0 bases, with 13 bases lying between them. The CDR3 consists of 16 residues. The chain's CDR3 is CASSYVVSVMNTEAFF. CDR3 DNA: TGTGCCAGCAGTTACGTCGTTTCGGTGATGAACACTGAAGCTTTCTTT.

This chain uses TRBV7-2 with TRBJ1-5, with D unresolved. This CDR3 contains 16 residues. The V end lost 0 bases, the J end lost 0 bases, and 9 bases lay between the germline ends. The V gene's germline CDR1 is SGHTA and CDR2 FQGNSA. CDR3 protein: CASSLAAGDSNQPQHF. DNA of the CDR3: TGTGCCAGCAGCTTAGCGGCAGGCGATAGCAATCAGCCCCAGCATTTT.

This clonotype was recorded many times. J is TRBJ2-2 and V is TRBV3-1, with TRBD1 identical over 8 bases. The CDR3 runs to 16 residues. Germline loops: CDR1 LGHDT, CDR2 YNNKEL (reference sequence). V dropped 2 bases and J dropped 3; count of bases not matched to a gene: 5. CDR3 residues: CASSQRTGLDTGELFF. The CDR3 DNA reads TGTGCCAGCAGCCAACGGACAGGGTTGGACACCGGGGAGCTGTTTTTT. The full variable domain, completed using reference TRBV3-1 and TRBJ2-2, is DTAVSQTPKYLVTQMGNDKSIKCEQNLGHDTMYWYKQDSKKFLKIMFSYNNKELIINETVPNRFSPKSPDKAHLNLHINSLELGDSAVYFCASSQRTGLDTGELFFGEGSRLTVL.

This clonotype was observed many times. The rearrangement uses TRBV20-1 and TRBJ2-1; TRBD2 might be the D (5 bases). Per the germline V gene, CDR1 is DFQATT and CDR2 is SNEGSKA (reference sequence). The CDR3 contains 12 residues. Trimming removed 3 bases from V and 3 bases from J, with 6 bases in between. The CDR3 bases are TGCAGTGCTAGTGGACTCTACAATGAGCAGTTCTTC. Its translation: CSASGLYNEQFF.

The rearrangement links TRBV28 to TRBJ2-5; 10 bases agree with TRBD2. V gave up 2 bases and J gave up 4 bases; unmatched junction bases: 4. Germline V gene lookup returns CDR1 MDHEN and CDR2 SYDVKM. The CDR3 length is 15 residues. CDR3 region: CASSLLAGDSETQYF. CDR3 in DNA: TGTGCCAGCAGTTTACTAGCGGGAGATTCAGAGACCCAGTACTTC.

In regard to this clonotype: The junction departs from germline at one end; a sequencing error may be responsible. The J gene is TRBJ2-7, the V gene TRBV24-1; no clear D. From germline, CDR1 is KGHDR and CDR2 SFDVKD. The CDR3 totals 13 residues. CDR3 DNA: TGTGCCACCAGGGGTGGGCAGAGCTACGGGCAGTACTTC. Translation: CATRGGQSYGQYF.

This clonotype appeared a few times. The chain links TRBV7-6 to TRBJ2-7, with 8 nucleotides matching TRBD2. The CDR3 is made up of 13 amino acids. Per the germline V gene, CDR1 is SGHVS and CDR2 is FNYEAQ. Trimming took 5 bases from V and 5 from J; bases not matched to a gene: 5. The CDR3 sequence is CASSGGAGDEQYF. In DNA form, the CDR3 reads TGTGCCAGCAGCGGGGGAGCGGGAGACGAGCAGTACTTC.

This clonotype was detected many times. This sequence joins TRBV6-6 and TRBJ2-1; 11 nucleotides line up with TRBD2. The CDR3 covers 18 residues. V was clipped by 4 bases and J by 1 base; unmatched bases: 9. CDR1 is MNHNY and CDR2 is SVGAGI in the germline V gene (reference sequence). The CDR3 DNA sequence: TGTGCCAGCAGTTCAACTAGCGGGGGACCTAGTTCCTACAATGAGCAGTTCTTC. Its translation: CASSSTSGGPSSYNEQFF.

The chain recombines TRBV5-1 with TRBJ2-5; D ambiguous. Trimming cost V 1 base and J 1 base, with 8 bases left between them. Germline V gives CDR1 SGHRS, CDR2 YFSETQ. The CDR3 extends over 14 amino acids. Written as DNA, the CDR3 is TGCGCCAGCAGCTTGTCACACAGCCAAGAGACCCAGTACTTC. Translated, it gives CASSLSHSQETQYF.